This TCR beta chain emerged from a study of lymphopenia after photon versus proton radiotherapy. Overall study results and limits: Under photons, naive T cells and diversity fell while effector/memory populations rose. Better survival with proton therapy was suggested as possible, not demonstrated. Oligoclonal CD8+ Temra expansion after nadir drove photon patients' diversity drop.

Of note for this clone: What it recognizes is unknown.

Here immunoSEQ multiplex PCR was the method, and the copy in TCRdb shows in-frame clones only, minus some. The sample lists roughly 30,000 clones, roughly 87% occurring once. The CDR3 runs to 13 residues. CDR1 SGHTA and CDR2 FQGNSA come from the germline V gene. Between the trimmed V and J ends, which lost 5 bases and 0 bases, there was a span of 5 bases. The chain couples TRBV7-2 to TRBJ2-1; D call uncertain. The starting material was peripheral blood, obtained from a patient treated with proton-based radiotherapy. This TCR came from a woman aged 60-70 years with cholangiocarcinoma. Some clones in this sample may be carry-over from other donors' samples. The CDR3, as DNA: TGTGCCAGCAGCCCTAACTCCTACAATGAGCAGTTCTTC. Protein product: CASSPNSYNEQFF.